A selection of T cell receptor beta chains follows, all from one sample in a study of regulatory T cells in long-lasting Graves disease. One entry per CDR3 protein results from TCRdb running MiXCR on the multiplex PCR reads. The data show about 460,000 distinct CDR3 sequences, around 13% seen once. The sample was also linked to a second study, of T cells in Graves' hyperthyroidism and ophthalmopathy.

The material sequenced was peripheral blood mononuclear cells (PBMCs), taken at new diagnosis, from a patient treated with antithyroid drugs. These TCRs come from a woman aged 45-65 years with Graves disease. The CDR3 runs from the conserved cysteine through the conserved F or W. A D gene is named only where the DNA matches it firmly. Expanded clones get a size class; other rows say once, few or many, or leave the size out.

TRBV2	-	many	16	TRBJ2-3	CASSETGQSNTDTQYF	TGTGCCAGCAGCGAAACCGGACAGAGCAACACAGATACGCAGTATTTT
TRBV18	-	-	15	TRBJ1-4	CASSPPSGAVEKLFF	TGTGCCAGCTCACCACCGTCAGGGGCGGTTGAAAAACTGTTTTTT
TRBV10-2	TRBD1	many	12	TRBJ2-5	CAGGTGEETQYF	TGCGCCGGGGGGACAGGGGAGGAGACCCAGTACTTC
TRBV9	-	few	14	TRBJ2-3	CASSGLASTDTQYF	TGTGCCAGCAGCGGGCTAGCCAGCACAGATACGCAGTATTTT
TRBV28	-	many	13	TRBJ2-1	CASSLQIYNEQFF	TGTGCCAGCAGTTTACAGATCTACAATGAGCAGTTCTTC
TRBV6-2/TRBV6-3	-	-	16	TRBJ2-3	CASSEGTGSSTDTQYF	TGTGCCAGCAGTGAGGGGACTGGGTCTAGCACAGATACGCAGTATTTT
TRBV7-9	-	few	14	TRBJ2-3	CASSYSTSTDTQYF	TGTGCCAGCAGCTACTCAACTAGCACAGATACGCAGTATTTT
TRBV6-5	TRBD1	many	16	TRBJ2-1	CASSYSITGGEDEQFF	TGTGCCAGCAGTTATTCAATTACAGGGGGCGAGGATGAGCAGTTCTTC
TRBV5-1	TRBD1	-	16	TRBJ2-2	CASSLEGQVNTGELFF	TGCGCCAGCAGCTTGGAGGGACAGGTGAACACCGGGGAGCTGTTTTTT
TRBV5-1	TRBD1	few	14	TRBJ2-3	CASKGARGTDTQYF	TGCGCCAGCAAGGGGGCGCGCGGCACAGATACGCAGTATTTT
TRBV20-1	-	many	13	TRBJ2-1	CSARASSTNEQFF	TGCAGTGCTAGAGCATCATCGACAAATGAGCAGTTCTTC
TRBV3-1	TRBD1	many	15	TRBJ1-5	CASSQGLQGNQPQHF	TGTGCCAGCAGCCAAGGGTTACAGGGGAATCAGCCCCAGCATTTT
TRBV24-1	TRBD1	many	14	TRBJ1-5	CATGDRDSNQPQHF	TGTGCCACGGGGGACAGGGATAGCAATCAGCCCCAGCATTTT
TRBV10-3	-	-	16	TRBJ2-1	CAISESPSVNYNEQFF	TGTGCCATCAGTGAGTCGCCTAGCGTTAACTACAATGAGCAGTTCTTC
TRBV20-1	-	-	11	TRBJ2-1	CSGGGGNRQFF	TGCAGTGGAGGAGGGGGCAATCGGCAGTTCTTC
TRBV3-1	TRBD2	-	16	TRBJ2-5	CASSQETSGYQETQYF	TGTGCCAGCAGCCAAGAGACTAGCGGGTACCAAGAGACCCAGTACTTC
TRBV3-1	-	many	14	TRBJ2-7	CASSMGPLIYEQYF	TGTGCCAGCAGCATGGGTCCCCTAATCTACGAGCAGTACTTC
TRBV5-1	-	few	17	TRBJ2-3	CASSLDGSLIITDTQYF	TGCGCCAGCAGCTTGGACGGGAGCCTGATTATCACAGATACGCAGTATTTT
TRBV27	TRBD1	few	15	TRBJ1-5	CASSLSRGANQPQHF	TGTGCCAGCAGTTTATCCAGGGGGGCCAATCAGCCCCAGCATTTT
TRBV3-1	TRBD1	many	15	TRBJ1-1	CASRSTGAVNTEAFF	TGTGCCAGCAGATCCACAGGGGCAGTAAATACTGAAGCTTTCTTT
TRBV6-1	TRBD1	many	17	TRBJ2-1	CASRDRQGSGNNNEQFF	TGTGCCAGCAGGGATAGACAGGGGAGTGGGAACAACAATGAGCAGTTCTTC
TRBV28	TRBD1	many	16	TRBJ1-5	CASSPPGQRSNQPQHF	TGTGCCAGCAGTCCTCCGGGACAGCGGAGCAATCAGCCCCAGCATTTT
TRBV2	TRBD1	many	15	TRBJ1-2	CASSADWSGGYGYTF	TGTGCCAGCAGCGCCGATTGGTCAGGGGGGTATGGCTACACCTTC
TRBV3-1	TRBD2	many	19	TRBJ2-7	CASSQGAPFTSGRHYEQYF	TGTGCCAGCAGCCAAGGGGCACCTTTTACTAGCGGGAGACACTACGAGCAGTACTTC
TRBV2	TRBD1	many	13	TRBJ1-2	CASSTGGPYGYTF	TGTGCCAGCAGTACAGGGGGTCCCTATGGCTACACCTTC
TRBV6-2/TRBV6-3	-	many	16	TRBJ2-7	CASSYSDRPSSYEQYF	TGTGCCAGCAGTTACTCCGACAGGCCGAGCTCCTACGAGCAGTACTTC
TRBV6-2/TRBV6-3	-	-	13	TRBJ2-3	CASSYSRRDTQYF	TGTGCCAGCAGTTACTCCCGGCGGGATACGCAGTATTTT
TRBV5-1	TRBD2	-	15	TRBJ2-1	CASQTGTSYYNEQFF	TGCGCCAGCCAAACCGGGACTAGCTACTACAATGAGCAGTTCTTC
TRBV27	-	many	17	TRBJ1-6	CASSSSTGRSYNSPLHF	TGTGCCAGCAGCTCCTCGACAGGCCGCTCCTATAATTCACCCCTCCACTTT
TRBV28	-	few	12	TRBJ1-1	CASSLSKKSAFF	TGTGCCAGCAGTTTATCGAAAAAATCGGCTTTCTTT
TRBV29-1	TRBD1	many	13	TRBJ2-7	CSALGQGEYEQYF	TGCAGTGCCCTGGGACAGGGGGAGTACGAGCAGTACTTC
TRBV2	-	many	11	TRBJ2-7	CASVSLGEQYF	TGTGCCAGCGTCTCATTGGGGGAGCAGTACTTC
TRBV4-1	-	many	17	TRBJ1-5	CASSQAQRASSNQPQHF	TGCGCCAGCAGCCAAGCGCAACGGGCGAGCAGCAATCAGCCCCAGCATTTT
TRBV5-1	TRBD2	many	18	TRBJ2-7	CASSFTARRETRAYEQYF	TGCGCCAGCAGCTTTACCGCCCGGCGGGAGACGCGAGCCTACGAGCAGTACTTC
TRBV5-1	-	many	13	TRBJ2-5	CASSSGFQETQYF	TGCGCCAGCAGCTCGGGATTCCAAGAGACCCAGTACTTC
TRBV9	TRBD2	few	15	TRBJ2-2	CASSPGGQNTGELFF	TGTGCCAGCAGCCCGGGAGGGCAAAACACCGGGGAGCTGTTTTTT
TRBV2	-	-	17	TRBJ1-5	CASSEAGQTYSNQPQHF	TGTGCCAGCAGTGAAGCGGGACAAACATATAGCAATCAGCCCCAGCATTTT
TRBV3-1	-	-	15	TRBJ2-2	CASSQVGGNPGELFF	TGTGCCAGCAGCCAAGTCGGAGGGAACCCCGGGGAGCTGTTTTTT
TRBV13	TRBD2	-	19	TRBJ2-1	CASSPSRGRAGGSYNEQFF	TGTGCCAGCAGCCCAAGCCGGGGAAGGGCGGGAGGTTCATACAATGAGCAGTTCTTC
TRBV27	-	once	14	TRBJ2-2	CASSLNWGVRELFF	TGTGCCAGCAGTTTAAATTGGGGGGTTCGGGAGCTGTTTTTT
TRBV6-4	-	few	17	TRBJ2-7	CASQTKGRGTPSYEQYF	TGTGCCAGCCAAACAAAAGGGAGGGGGACCCCCTCCTACGAGCAGTACTTC
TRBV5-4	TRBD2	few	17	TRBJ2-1	CASSSGGLAGEGFGQFF	TGTGCCAGCAGCTCGGGGGGGCTAGCAGGGGAAGGTTTCGGGCAGTTCTTC